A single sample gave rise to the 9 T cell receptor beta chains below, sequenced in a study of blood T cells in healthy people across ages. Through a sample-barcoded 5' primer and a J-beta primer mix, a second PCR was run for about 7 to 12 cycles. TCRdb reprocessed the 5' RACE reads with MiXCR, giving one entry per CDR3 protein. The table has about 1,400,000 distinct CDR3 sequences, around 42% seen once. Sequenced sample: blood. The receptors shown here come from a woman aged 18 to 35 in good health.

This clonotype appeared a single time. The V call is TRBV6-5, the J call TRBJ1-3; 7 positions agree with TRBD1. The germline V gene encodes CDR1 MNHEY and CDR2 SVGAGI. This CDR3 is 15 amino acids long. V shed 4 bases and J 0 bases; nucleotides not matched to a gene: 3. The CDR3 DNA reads TGTGCCAGCAGTTCGACAGGGAGCTCTGGAAACACCATATATTTT. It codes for CASSSTGSSGNTIYF.

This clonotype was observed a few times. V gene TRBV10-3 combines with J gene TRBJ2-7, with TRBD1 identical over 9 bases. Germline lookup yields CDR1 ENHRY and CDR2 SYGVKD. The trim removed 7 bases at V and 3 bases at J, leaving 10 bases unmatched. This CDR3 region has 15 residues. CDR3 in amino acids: CAINKGGDRDYEQYF. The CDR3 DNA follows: TGTGCCATCAACAAAGGTGGGGACAGGGACTACGAGCAGTACTTC.

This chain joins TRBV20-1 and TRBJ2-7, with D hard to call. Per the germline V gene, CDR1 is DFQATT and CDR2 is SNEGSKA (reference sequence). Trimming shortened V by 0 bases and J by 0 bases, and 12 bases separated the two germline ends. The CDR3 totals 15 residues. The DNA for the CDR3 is TGCAGTGCTAGAGATTCCCGGACGCACTCCTACGAGCAGTACTTC. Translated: CSARDSRTHSYEQYF.

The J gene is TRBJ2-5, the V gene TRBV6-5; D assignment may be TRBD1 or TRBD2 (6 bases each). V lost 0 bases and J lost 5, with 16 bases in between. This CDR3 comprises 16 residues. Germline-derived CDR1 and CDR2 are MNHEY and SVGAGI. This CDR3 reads CASSYSTLRGQETQYF. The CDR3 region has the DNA TGTGCCAGCAGTTACTCGACGCTTCGGGGGCAGGAGACCCAGTACTTC.

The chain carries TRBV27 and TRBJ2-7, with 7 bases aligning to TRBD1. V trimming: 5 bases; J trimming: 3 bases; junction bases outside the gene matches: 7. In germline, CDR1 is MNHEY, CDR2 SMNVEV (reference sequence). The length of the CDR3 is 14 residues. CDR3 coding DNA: TGTGCCAGCAGTGTTAGTGACAGGGACTACGAGCAGTACTTC. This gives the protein CASSVSDRDYEQYF.

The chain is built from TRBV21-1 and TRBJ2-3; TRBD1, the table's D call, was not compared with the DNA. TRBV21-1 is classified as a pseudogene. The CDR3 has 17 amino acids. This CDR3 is CASSEESRVLDADTQYF. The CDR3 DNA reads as TGTGCCAGCAGCGAAGAGAGCCGGGTCCTAGATGCGGATACGCAGTATTTT.

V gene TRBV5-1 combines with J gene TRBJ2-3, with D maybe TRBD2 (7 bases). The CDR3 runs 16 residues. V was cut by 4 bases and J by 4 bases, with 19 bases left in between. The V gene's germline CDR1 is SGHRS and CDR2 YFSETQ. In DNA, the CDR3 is TGCGCCAGCAGCCCGGGGGGCAACCGCCAGCCAGATACGCAGTATTTT. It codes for CASSPGGNRQPDTQYF.

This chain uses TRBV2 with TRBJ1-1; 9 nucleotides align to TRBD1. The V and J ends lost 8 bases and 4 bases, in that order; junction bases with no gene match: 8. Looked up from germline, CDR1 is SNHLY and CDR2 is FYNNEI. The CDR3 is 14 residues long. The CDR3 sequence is CASGGQGWITEAFF. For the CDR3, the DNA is TGTGCCAGCGGAGGACAGGGGTGGATCACTGAAGCTTTCTTT.

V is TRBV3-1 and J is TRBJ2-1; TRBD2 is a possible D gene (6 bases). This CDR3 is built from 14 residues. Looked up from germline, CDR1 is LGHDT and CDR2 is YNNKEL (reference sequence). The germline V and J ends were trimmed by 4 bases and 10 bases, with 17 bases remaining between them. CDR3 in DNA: TGTGCCAGCAGCCTCCAAGGAGGGATCCCCGAGCAGTTCTTC. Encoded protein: CASSLQGGIPEQFF.